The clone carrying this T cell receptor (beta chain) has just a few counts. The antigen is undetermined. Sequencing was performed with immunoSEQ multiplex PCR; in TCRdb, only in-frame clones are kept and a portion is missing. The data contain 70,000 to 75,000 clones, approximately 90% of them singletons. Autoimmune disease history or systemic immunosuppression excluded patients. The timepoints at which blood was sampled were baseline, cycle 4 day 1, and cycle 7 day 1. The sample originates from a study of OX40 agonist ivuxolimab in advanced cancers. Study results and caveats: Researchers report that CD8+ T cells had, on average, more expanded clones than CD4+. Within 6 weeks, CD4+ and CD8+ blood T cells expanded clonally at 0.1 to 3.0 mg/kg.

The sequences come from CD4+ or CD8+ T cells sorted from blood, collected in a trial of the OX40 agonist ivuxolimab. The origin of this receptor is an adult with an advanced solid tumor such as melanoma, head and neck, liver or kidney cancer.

CDR3 in DNA: TGCGCCAGCAGCCCCCCCAGCAGGGAGGACTATGGCTACACCTTC. It encodes CASSPPSREDYGYTF. The rearrangement uses TRBV4-1 and TRBJ1-2; weak D call: TRBD1 (5 bases). Per the germline V gene, CDR1 is MGHRA and CDR2 is YSYEKL. This CDR3 contains 15 residues. With 4 bases removed from V and 3 bases from J, the gap between germline ends came to 15 bases.